Following are 22 T cell receptor beta chains from one sample sequenced in a study of blood T cells in healthy people across ages. Combining a sample-barcoded 5' primer with a J-beta primer mix, a second PCR ran for roughly 7 to 11 cycles. TCRdb called the 5' RACE reads again in MiXCR, with one record for every CDR3 protein. The repertoire has some 750,000 distinct CDR3 sequences, about a fifth of them found once; the top ten carry 22%. The sample comprised blood. These TCRs come from a man aged 65 to 79 in good health.

This clonotype was seen repeatedly, ten times or more. The chain carries TRBV9 and TRBJ2-3, with D uncertain. This CDR3 has 13 residues. Trimming took off 3 bases at V and 0 bases at J, with 5 bases between the two ends. Germline V gene data show CDR1 as SGDLS and CDR2 as YYNGEE. The CDR3 region has the DNA TGTGCCAGCAGCGCGACTAGCACAGATACGCAGTATTTT. Protein product: CASSATSTDTQYF.

The DNA for the CDR3 is TGTGCCAGCAGCTTTTCAGGGATGGAGACCGGGGAGCTGTTTTTT. The encoded protein is CASSFSGMETGELFF. J is TRBJ2-2 and V is TRBV11-2; a weak D match, TRBD1 (5 bases). Trimming removed 3 bases from V and 5 bases from J, with 13 bases in between. The CDR3 extends over 15 amino acids. Germline V gene sequence: CDR1 SGHAT, CDR2 FQNNGV.

This clonotype showed up just a few times. The chain has TRBV27 and TRBJ2-5, with 7 bases fitting TRBD1. The DNA end is a closer match to TRBJ2-7, so the J assignment may be wrong. Germline V gives CDR1 MNHEY, CDR2 SMNVEV (reference sequence). This CDR3 is built from 12 residues. CDR3 sequence: CASGDSSYEQYF. The DNA for the CDR3 is TGTGCCAGCGGGGACAGCTCCTACGAGCAGTACTTC.

The chain is built from TRBV20-1 and TRBJ2-5; TRBD1 agrees at 7 bases. Germline CDR1 reads DFQATT; CDR2 reads SNEGSKA (reference sequence). CDR3 length: 10 amino acids. V lost 6 bases, J lost 8 bases, and 3 bases stayed unmatched. In DNA, the CDR3 is TGCAGTGCGTTAGGGGGCACCCAGTACTTC. Protein product: CSALGGTQYF.

The V gene is TRBV10-3, the J gene TRBJ2-2; 16 bases are shared with TRBD2. This CDR3 spans 19 amino acids. V shed 5 bases and J 6 bases; nucleotides not matched to a gene: 12. The germline CDR1 and CDR2 sequences are ENHRY and SYGVKD. CDR3 loop: CAISSTGTSGGADPGELFF. The CDR3 DNA reads as TGTGCCATCAGTTCGACCGGGACTAGCGGGGGGGCCGATCCCGGGGAGCTGTTTTTT.

The chain carries TRBV20-1 and TRBJ2-5; a possible D gene is TRBD1 (5 bases). The germline gives CDR1 DFQATT, CDR2 SNEGSKA (reference sequence). Trimming removed 6 bases at V and 10 bases at J, with 15 bases between. The CDR3 length is 11 residues. The chain's CDR3 is CSAVGRQGQYF. The CDR3 DNA is TGCAGTGCAGTGGGGCGTCAGGGCCAGTACTTC.

This clonotype appeared a few times. V gene TRBV6-6 combines with J gene TRBJ1-6; D is undetermined. The length of the CDR3 is 15 residues. Germline V CDR1 and CDR2: MNHNY, SVGAGI (reference sequence). The V and J ends lost 5 bases and 4 bases respectively, with 12 bases between them. CDR3 residues: CASSKLDAYNSPLHF. The CDR3 coding sequence is TGTGCCAGCAGTAAATTGGACGCATATAATTCACCCCTCCACTTT.

This clonotype has just a few counts. The V gene is TRBV5-1, the J gene TRBJ2-2; D remains ambiguous. Per germline, CDR1 SGHRS and CDR2 YFSETQ. Between the trimmed V and J ends, which lost 3 bases and 4 bases, there was a span of 7 bases. The CDR3 spans 13 residues. This chain's CDR3 is CASSSPATGELFF. In nucleotides, the CDR3 is TGCGCCAGCAGCTCCCCGGCCACCGGGGAGCTGTTTTTT.

In this sample, this clonotype turned up many times. CDR3 sequence reads: CASSYTGNTQYF. CDR3 nucleotide sequence: TGTGCCAGCAGTTATACGGGGAATACGCAGTATTTT. The V and J genes are TRBV6-5 and TRBJ2-3, with D perhaps TRBD2 (5 bases). Germline CDR1 is MNHEY and CDR2 is SVGAGI. The CDR3 is 12 amino acids. Trimming pared 3 bases from V and 7 bases from J, leaving 8 bases between.

The chain recombines TRBV5-1 with TRBJ2-6; D possibly matches TRBD1 or TRBD2 (5 bases each). Trimming cost V 4 bases and J 3 bases, with 11 bases left between them. Germline lookup yields CDR1 SGHRS and CDR2 YFSETQ. This CDR3 region has 15 residues. CDR3 region: CASSPGTFGANVLTF. The CDR3 DNA reads as TGCGCCAGCAGCCCGGGGACCTTTGGGGCCAACGTCCTGACTTTC.

V gene TRBV5-1 combines with J gene TRBJ2-3; TRBD2 might be the D (5 bases). V lost 0 bases, J lost 4 bases, and 12 bases lay in between. Germline V lookup: CDR1 SGHRS, CDR2 YFSETQ. The CDR3 extends over 15 amino acids. The CDR3, as DNA: TGCGCCAGCAGCTTGGAGAGGGTAGGACCAGATACGCAGTATTTT. Translation gives CASSLERVGPDTQYF.

This clonotype was found many times. V is TRBV28 and J is TRBJ1-2; D is uncertain. Germline loops: CDR1 MDHEN, CDR2 SYDVKM. This CDR3 is built from 11 residues. Trimming left V 5 bases short and J 1 base short, with 2 bases between. In nucleotides, the CDR3 is TGTGCCAGCAGTATTAACTATGGCTACACCTTC. Its translation: CASSINYGYTF.

This clonotype appeared a few times. The V call is TRBV7-2, the J call TRBJ1-1, with D perhaps matching TRBD1 (5 bases). V was clipped by 3 bases and J by 1 base, with 15 bases between them. CDR1 and CDR2 (germline): SGHTA, FQGNSA. This CDR3 contains 16 residues. CDR3 sequence: CASSFAPGRKNTEAFF. CDR3 nucleotides: TGTGCCAGCAGCTTCGCTCCGGGACGGAAGAACACTGAAGCTTTCTTT.

This clonotype was seen a handful of times. This chain links TRBV12-3 or TRBV12-4 with TRBJ2-1, with 7 bases identical to TRBD2. The CDR3 length is 19 residues. V was clipped by 5 bases and J by 2 bases; unmatched bases: 18. For the CDR3, the DNA is TGTGCCAGCAGTCCGGGAATCGGTGGGAGGGGAGACACCTACAATGAGCAGTTCTTC. It yields the protein CASSPGIGGRGDTYNEQFF.

V is TRBV6-1 and J is TRBJ1-3, with 7 bases matching TRBD1. Germline assignment: CDR1 MNHNS and CDR2 SASEGT. This CDR3 is built from 18 residues. V shed 5 bases and J 2 bases; nucleotides not matched to a gene: 15. The CDR3 DNA follows: TGTGCCAGCAGTCCGGACAGGCCAAGGGGTGCGGCTGGAAACACCATATATTTT. Encoded protein: CASSPDRPRGAAGNTIYF.

This clonotype appeared a few times. The V and J genes are TRBV6-5 and TRBJ1-6; possibly TRBD1 for D (6 bases). Trimming removed 0 bases from V and 6 bases from J, with 12 bases in between. The germline gives CDR1 MNHEY, CDR2 SVGAGI. The CDR3 has 16 residues. For the CDR3, the DNA is TGTGCCAGCAGTTACTCCGTCAGGACAGCTAATTCACCCCTCCACTTT. This sequence encodes CASSYSVRTANSPLHF.

V and J are TRBV7-9 and TRBJ2-5, with D perhaps matching TRBD1 or TRBD2 (5 bases each). Trimming left V 3 bases short and J 6 bases short, with 14 bases between. The germline V gene has CDR1 SEHNR and CDR2 FQNEAQ (reference sequence). The CDR3 contains 14 residues. This CDR3 reads CASSLGQGEQTQYF. DNA of the CDR3: TGTGCCAGCAGCTTGGGGCAAGGGGAGCAGACCCAGTACTTC.

This clonotype has more than one count but fewer than ten. V usage is TRBV5-1 and J usage is TRBJ2-6; D perhaps matches TRBD1 (7 bases). The germline gives CDR1 SGHRS, CDR2 YFSETQ. The CDR3 has 14 residues. V lost 5 bases, J lost 11 bases, and 17 bases lay in between. CDR3 sequence: CASRRGTALDVLTF. The CDR3, as DNA: TGCGCCAGCAGACGCGGGACAGCCCTCGACGTCCTGACTTTC.

This clonotype was recorded a few times. This could be a read error, since a much larger clone is one nucleotide away. This is likely a read error, given that the CDR3 carries no conserved phenylalanine or tryptophan at its end. This chain connects TRBV7-9 to TRBJ2-5; TRBD2 aligns across 13 bases. Germline values: CDR1 SEHNR, CDR2 FQNEAQ (reference sequence). The CDR3 length is 16 residues. V was pared by 4 bases and J by 2 bases, with 4 bases of the junction left unmatched. CDR3 DNA: TGTGCCAGCAGCTACGGGACTAGCGGGACTCAAGAGACCCAGTACCTC. It is translated as CASSYGTSGTQETQYL.

The chain couples TRBV6-1 to TRBJ2-7, with D perhaps matching TRBD1 (5 bases). This CDR3 has 14 residues. V lost 1 base and J lost 3, with 10 bases in between. Germline assignment: CDR1 MNHNS and CDR2 SASEGT. Here the CDR3 DNA reads TGTGCCAGCAGTGAAGACAGGTTTATCTACGAGCAGTACTTC. This translates into CASSEDRFIYEQYF.

This clonotype was counted only a few times. The gene calls are TRBV7-9 and TRBJ2-2; 13 bases match TRBD2. The length of the CDR3 is 17 residues. V shed 5 bases, J shed 5 bases, and the junction held 8 bases outside the gene matches. CDR1 and CDR2 from the germline V gene are SEHNR and FQNEAQ (reference sequence). CDR3 nucleotides: TGTGCCAGCAGCCCAGCCGGGACTAGCGGGATTACCGGGGAGCTGTTTTTT. It specifies CASSPAGTSGITGELFF.

The chain combines TRBV5-1 with TRBJ1-1; D might be TRBD1 (6 bases). The CDR3 covers 15 residues. Trimming cost V 2 bases and J 5 bases, with 16 bases left between them. The germline V gene encodes CDR1 SGHRS and CDR2 YFSETQ. In nucleotides, the CDR3 is TGCGCCAGCAGCTTAGGGTTAGGGGGAGCAACTGAAGCTTTCTTT. Translation: CASSLGLGGATEAFF.